This TCR beta chain was captured by sequencing in a study of graft-versus-host responses after intestinal transplantation. The method was immunoSEQ multiplex PCR; TCRdb's version includes in-frame clones alone and lacks a portion of them. The table shows 40,000 or so clones, with roughly nine tenths occurring only once. The CDR3 has 12 residues. Germline V lookup: CDR1 SGHNT, CDR2 YYREEE (reference sequence). Between the trimmed V and J ends, which lost 3 bases and 2 bases, there was a span of 5 bases. The chain is built from TRBV5-4 and TRBJ2-5; D uncertain. The sample in question was PBMCs, obtained 267 days after transplant. This TCR was recovered from a human patient who received an intestinal transplant, so some T cells may come from the graft donor. The CDR3 DNA is TGTGCCAGCAGCTCGCTTCAAGAGACCCAGTACTTC. Translated, it gives CASSSLQETQYF.